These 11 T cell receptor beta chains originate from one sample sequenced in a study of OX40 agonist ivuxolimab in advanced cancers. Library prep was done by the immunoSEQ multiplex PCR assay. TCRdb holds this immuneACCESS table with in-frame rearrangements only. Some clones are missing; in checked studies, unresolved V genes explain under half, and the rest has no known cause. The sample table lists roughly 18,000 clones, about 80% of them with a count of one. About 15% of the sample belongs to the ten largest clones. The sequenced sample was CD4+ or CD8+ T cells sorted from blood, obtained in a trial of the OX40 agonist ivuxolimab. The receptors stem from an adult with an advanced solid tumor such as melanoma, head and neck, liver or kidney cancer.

CDR3 residues: CASSGRRGNTGELFF. CDR3 bases: TGTGCCAGCAGTGGCCGGCGAGGTAACACCGGGGAGCTGTTTTTT. The J gene is TRBJ2-2, the V gene TRBV6-1; D gene unclear. V lost 4 bases to trimming and J lost 2 bases, with 11 bases between them. The CDR3 runs to 15 residues. In germline, CDR1 is MNHNS, CDR2 SASEGT.

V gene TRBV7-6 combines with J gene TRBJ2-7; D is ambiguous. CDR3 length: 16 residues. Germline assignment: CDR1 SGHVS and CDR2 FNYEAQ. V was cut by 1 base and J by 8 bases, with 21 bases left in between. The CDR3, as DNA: TGTGCCAGCAGCTTAGGACGCAGCCACACTGGCCCCCAGCAGTACTTC. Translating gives CASSLGRSHTGPQQYF. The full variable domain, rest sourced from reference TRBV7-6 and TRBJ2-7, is GAGVSQSPRYKVTKRGQDVALRCDPISGHVSLYWYRQALGQGPEFLTYFNYEAQQDKSGLPNDRFSAERPEGSISTLTIQRTEQRDSAMYRCASSLGRSHTGPQQYFGPGTRLTVT.

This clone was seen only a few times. CDR3 protein: CASRLGQGRTQPQHF. Here the CDR3 DNA reads TGTGCCAGCAGACTAGGACAGGGGCGGACTCAGCCCCAGCATTTT. This chain joins TRBV28 and TRBJ1-5; 9 bases map to TRBD1. CDR1 is MDHEN, CDR2 SYDVKM, per germline. The CDR3 is 15 residues long. J gave up 6 bases and V 6 bases, and 9 bases lay outside the gene matches.

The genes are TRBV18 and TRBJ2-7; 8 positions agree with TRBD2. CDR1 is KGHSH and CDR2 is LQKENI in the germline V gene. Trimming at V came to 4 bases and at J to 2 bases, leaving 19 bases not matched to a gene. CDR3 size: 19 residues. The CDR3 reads CASSQRFTSGFTGAYEQYF. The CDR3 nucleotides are TGTGCCAGCTCACAACGTTTCACTAGCGGTTTCACCGGGGCCTACGAGCAGTACTTC.

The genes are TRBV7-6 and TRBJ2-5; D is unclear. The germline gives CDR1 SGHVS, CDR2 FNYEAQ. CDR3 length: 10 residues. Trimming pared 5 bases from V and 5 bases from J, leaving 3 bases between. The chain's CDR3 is CASSRETQYF. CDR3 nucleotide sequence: TGTGCCAGCAGCCGGGAGACCCAGTACTTC.

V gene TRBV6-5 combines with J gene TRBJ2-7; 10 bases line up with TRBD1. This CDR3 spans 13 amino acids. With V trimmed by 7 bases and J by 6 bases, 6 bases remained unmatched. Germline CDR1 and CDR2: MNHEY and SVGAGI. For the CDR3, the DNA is TGTGCCAGCACTTCCCGGGACAGGGGCGAGCAGTACTTC. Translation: CASTSRDRGEQYF.

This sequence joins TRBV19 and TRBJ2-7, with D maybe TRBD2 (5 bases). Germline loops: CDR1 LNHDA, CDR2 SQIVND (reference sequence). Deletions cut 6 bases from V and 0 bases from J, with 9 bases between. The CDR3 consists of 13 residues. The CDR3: CASRGSGSYEQYF. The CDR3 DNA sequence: TGTGCCAGTAGGGGGAGTGGCTCCTACGAGCAGTACTTC.

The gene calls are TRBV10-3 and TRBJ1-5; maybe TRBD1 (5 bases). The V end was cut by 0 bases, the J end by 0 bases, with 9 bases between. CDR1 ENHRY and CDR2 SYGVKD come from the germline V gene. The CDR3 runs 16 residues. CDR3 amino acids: CAISESGGISNQPQHF. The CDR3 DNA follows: TGTGCCATCAGTGAGTCGGGGGGTATTAGCAATCAGCCCCAGCATTTT.

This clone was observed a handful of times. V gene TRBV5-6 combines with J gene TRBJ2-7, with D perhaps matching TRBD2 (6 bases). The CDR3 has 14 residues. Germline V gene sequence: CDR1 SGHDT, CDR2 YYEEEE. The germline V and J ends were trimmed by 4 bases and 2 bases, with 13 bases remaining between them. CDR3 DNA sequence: TGTGCCAGCAGCCCCCTCCGGAGGGCCTACGAGCAGTACTTC. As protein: CASSPLRRAYEQYF.

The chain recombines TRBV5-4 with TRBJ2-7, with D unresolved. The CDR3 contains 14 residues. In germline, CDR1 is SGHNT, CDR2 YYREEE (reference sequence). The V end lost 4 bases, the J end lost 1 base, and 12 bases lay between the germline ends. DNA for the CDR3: TGTGCCAGCAGCGCGCTGATGGATTCCTACGAGCAGTACTTC. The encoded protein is CASSALMDSYEQYF.

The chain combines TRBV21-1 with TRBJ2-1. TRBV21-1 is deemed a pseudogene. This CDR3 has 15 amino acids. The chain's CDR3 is CASSKEVGLFNEQFF. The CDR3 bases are TGTGCCAGCAGCAAAGAGGTTGGCTTGTTCAATGAGCAGTTCTTC.